What follows are 28 T cell receptor beta chains derived from one specimen sequenced in a study of OX40 agonist ivuxolimab in advanced cancers. Receptors were amplified or captured by the immunoSEQ multiplex PCR assay. TCRdb stores this immuneACCESS table with in-frame sequences only. Part of the clones is absent; in the studies checked, under half of the shortfall reflects unresolved V genes, and no reason is known for the rest. This sample holds some 43,000 clones; around 87% were observed only once. The biggest ten clones account for 14% to 15% of the sample. The sequences come from CD4+ or CD8+ T cells sorted from blood, collected in a trial of the OX40 agonist ivuxolimab. The receptors were sampled from an adult with an advanced solid tumor such as melanoma, head and neck, liver or kidney cancer.

V usage is TRBV6-6 and J usage is TRBJ2-7; D is ambiguous. Trimming left V 6 bases short and J 3 bases short, with 12 bases between. Germline CDR1 and CDR2: MNHNY and SVGAGI (reference sequence). The CDR3 covers 13 residues. The CDR3 is CASSPAGDYEQYV. The DNA for the CDR3 is TGTGCCAGCAGCCCGGCCGGCGACTACGAGCAGTACGTC.

This sequence joins TRBV5-5 and TRBJ1-2, with D possibly being TRBD1 (6 bases). V was shortened by 4 bases and J by 8 bases, with 15 bases between the two germline ends. The CDR3 sequence is 13 residues long. CDR1 is SGHKS and CDR2 is YYEKEE in the germline V gene (reference sequence). CDR3 nucleotide sequence: TGTGCCAGCAGCATTGACTCAGGGGACGGCTACACCTTC. Translated: CASSIDSGDGYTF.

The chain has TRBV4-3 and TRBJ2-1, with TRBD2 as a possible D gene (7 bases). The CDR3 covers 15 residues. Trimming removed 4 bases from V and 6 bases from J, with 16 bases in between. CDR1 and CDR2 (germline): LGHNA, YSLEER. The CDR3 reads CASSRKGGGLNEQFF. For the CDR3, the DNA is TGCGCCAGCAGCCGGAAGGGGGGAGGGCTCAATGAGCAGTTCTTC.

The CDR3 loop is CASSVGGTSGSNEQFF. CDR3 nucleotide sequence: TGTGCCAGCAGCGTAGGGGGGACTAGCGGGAGCAATGAGCAGTTCTTC. This chain links TRBV9 with TRBJ2-1, with 14 bases matching TRBD2. V was pared by 0 bases and J by 6 bases, with 2 bases of the junction left unmatched. CDR3 length equals 16 residues. Germline loops: CDR1 SGDLS, CDR2 YYNGEE.

This clone was seen just once. This rearrangement joins TRBV5-4 to TRBJ2-5, with a weak D call TRBD1 (6 bases). V lost 1 base and J 3 bases, leaving 10 bases between the germline ends. Germline values: CDR1 SGHNT, CDR2 YYREEE (reference sequence). The CDR3 runs 14 residues. The CDR3: CASSLRDTKETQYF. DNA for the CDR3: TGTGCCAGCAGCTTGCGGGACACCAAAGAGACCCAGTACTTC.

The V call is TRBV7-9, the J call TRBJ2-7, with 9 nucleotides matching TRBD2. Germline CDR1 and CDR2: SEHNR and FQNEAQ (reference sequence). The CDR3 is 15 residues long. J lost 0 bases, V lost 4 bases, and 4 bases had no gene match. CDR3 protein: CASSSRREGSYEQYF. The DNA of the CDR3 is TGTGCCAGCAGCTCGCGGCGGGAGGGCTCCTACGAGCAGTACTTC.

V and J are TRBV4-1 and TRBJ1-2; D call uncertain. Per germline, CDR1 MGHRA and CDR2 YSYEKL. The CDR3 covers 11 residues. Trimming left V 4 bases short and J 8 bases short, with 8 bases between. CDR3 sequence: CASSPGQGYTF. The CDR3 coding sequence is TGCGCCAGCAGCCCCGGGCAGGGCTACACCTTC.

This clone was picked up one time. J is TRBJ2-2 and V is TRBV19; TRBD1 matches at 8 bases. Germline V gene lookup returns CDR1 LNHDA and CDR2 SQIVND (reference sequence). CDR3 size: 19 residues. V was clipped by 10 bases and J by 0 bases; unmatched bases: 19. CDR3 sequence (DNA): TGTGCCACTCTCCCGACCGGACAGGGACGCTACTCGAACACCGGGGAGCTGTTTTTT. Amino acid sequence: CATLPTGQGRYSNTGELFF. The full variable domain, with the rest looked up from reference TRBV19 and TRBJ2-2, is DGGITQSPKYLFRKEGQNVTLSCEQNLNHDAMYWYRQDPGQGLRLIYYSQIVNDFQKGDIAEGYSVSREKKESFPLTVTSAQKNPTAFYLCATLPTGQGRYSNTGELFFGEGSRLTVL.

J is TRBJ2-1 and V is TRBV28; 10 positions match TRBD2. V lost 1 base, J lost 0 bases, and 0 bases stayed unmatched. The length of the CDR3 is 16 residues. Germline values: CDR1 MDHEN, CDR2 SYDVKM. CDR3 residues: CASSLSSGSSYNEQFF. CDR3 sequence (DNA): TGTGCCAGCAGTTTATCTAGCGGGAGCTCCTACAATGAGCAGTTCTTC.

The rearrangement uses TRBV5-5 and TRBJ1-1; D remains unclear. Trimming took off 5 bases at V and 0 bases at J, with 8 bases between the two ends. Germline CDR1 reads SGHKS; CDR2 reads YYEKEE (reference sequence). CDR3 length equals 13 residues. The CDR3 sequence is CASRPPMNTEAFF. CDR3 DNA: TGTGCCAGCAGGCCCCCGATGAACACTGAAGCTTTCTTT.

The V gene is TRBV7-9, the J gene TRBJ2-7; D gene ambiguous. This CDR3 is built from 15 residues. CDR1 is SEHNR, CDR2 FQNEAQ, per germline (reference sequence). Trimming took 2 bases from V and 7 from J, leaving 18 bases between them. CDR3 in amino acids: CASSLSRTDPWEQYF. The CDR3 coding sequence is TGTGCCAGCAGCTTAAGTCGGACGGACCCTTGGGAGCAGTACTTC.

The rearrangement links TRBV6-5 to TRBJ1-2; D unresolved. The V end was cut by 6 bases, the J end by 8 bases, with 13 bases between. CDR3 length equals 12 residues. In germline, CDR1 is MNHEY, CDR2 SVGAGI. The CDR3 sequence: CASSAAGEGYTF. The DNA for the CDR3 is TGTGCCAGCAGCGCGGCAGGCGAAGGCTACACCTTC.

The CDR3 nucleotides read TGTGCCAGCAACTTCGGGGAGACCCAGTACTTC. Translating gives CASNFGETQYF. The chain recombines TRBV6-5 with TRBJ2-5, with D unclear. The ends were cut back, 7 bases at V and 5 bases at J, with 8 bases in the middle. The germline V gene encodes CDR1 MNHEY and CDR2 SVGAGI. This CDR3 region has 11 residues.

The V and J genes are TRBV4-1 and TRBJ1-1, with D tentatively TRBD1 (5 bases). V lost 3 bases to trimming and J lost 1 base, with 9 bases between them. Germline loops: CDR1 MGHRA, CDR2 YSYEKL. The CDR3 consists of 14 residues. The CDR3 region is CASSQGRTNTEAFF. DNA for the CDR3: TGCGCCAGCAGCCAGGGACGTACGAACACTGAAGCTTTCTTT.

The sample holds one count of this clone. The rearrangement uses TRBV7-3 and TRBJ2-5; 9 positions match TRBD2. Germline loops: CDR1 SGHTA, CDR2 FQGTGA. Unmatched junction bases numbered 14, after V lost 5 bases and J lost 4 bases. The CDR3 loop spans 17 amino acids. The CDR3 DNA reads as TGTGCCAGCAGCCCGAAAGGCGGGAGGGCCGAAGGAGAGACCCAGTACTTC. Its protein product is CASSPKGGRAEGETQYF.

The chain combines TRBV27 with TRBJ2-3; the D gene is possibly TRBD1 (5 bases). The V end lost 4 bases, the J end lost 8 bases, and 16 bases lay between the germline ends. Germline CDR1 MNHEY, CDR2 SMNVEV (reference sequence). This CDR3 is built from 14 residues. This CDR3 reads CASSSYRTMGTQYF. The CDR3 bases are TGTGCCAGCAGTTCCTATCGGACAATGGGTACGCAGTATTTT.

The chain joins TRBV7-6 to TRBJ2-7, with D possibly being TRBD1 or TRBD2 (5 bases each). This CDR3 is built from 16 residues. The V and J ends lost 7 bases and 2 bases respectively, with 21 bases between them. Germline V lookup: CDR1 SGHVS, CDR2 FNYEAQ. CDR3 region: CASTPGPGNMAYEQYF. For the CDR3, the DNA is TGTGCCAGCACCCCGGGACCAGGGAATATGGCCTACGAGCAGTACTTC.

J is TRBJ1-1 and V is TRBV4-1; a possible D gene is TRBD1 (6 bases). Germline V gives CDR1 MGHRA, CDR2 YSYEKL. The CDR3 runs to 15 residues. Trimming shortened V by 0 bases and J by 6 bases, and 14 bases separated the two germline ends. The CDR3 sequence is CASSQDPRGGSEAFF. CDR3 bases: TGCGCCAGCAGCCAAGATCCCAGGGGAGGATCTGAAGCTTTCTTT.

The rearrangement uses TRBV6-5 and TRBJ2-1; unclear D gene. CDR3 length equals 15 residues. V was clipped by 4 bases and J by 7 bases, with 17 bases between them. Germline CDR1 MNHEY, CDR2 SVGAGI. CDR3 nucleotides: TGTGCCAGCAGTTCTTATATACACAGTGGAAATGAGCAGTTCTTC. Residues: CASSSYIHSGNEQFF.

The V call is TRBV29-1, the J call TRBJ2-1; the match to TRBD2 covers 10 bases. Germline V lookup: CDR1 SQVTM, CDR2 ANQGSEA. This CDR3 is built from 17 residues. V shed 5 bases and J 6 bases; nucleotides not matched to a gene: 16. CDR3 sequence: CSVTKLMGLASPNEQFF. CDR3 nucleotide sequence: TGCAGCGTTACCAAGCTGATGGGACTAGCGTCCCCCAATGAGCAGTTCTTC.

The V call is TRBV7-2, the J call TRBJ2-1, with 8 bases identical to TRBD2. CDR1 SGHTA and CDR2 FQGNSA come from the germline V gene. The trim removed 5 bases at V and 2 bases at J, leaving 11 bases unmatched. The CDR3 runs to 17 residues. The DNA of the CDR3 is TGTGCCAGCAGCCCCACCCCCGCGGGGGGACCCTACAATGAGCAGTTCTTC. Its protein is CASSPTPAGGPYNEQFF.

The chain joins TRBV5-5 to TRBJ1-1; 8 positions match TRBD1. Unmatched junction bases numbered 14, after V lost 6 bases and J lost 1 base. Germline loops: CDR1 SGHKS, CDR2 YYEKEE (reference sequence). This CDR3 region has 17 residues. The CDR3 sequence is CASNSFLTDRGNTEAFF. CDR3 in DNA: TGTGCCAGCAACTCCTTCCTTACCGACAGGGGGAACACTGAAGCTTTCTTT.

This clone has a single count. This sequence joins TRBV5-4 and TRBJ2-2, with D possibly being TRBD2 (5 bases). The V and J ends lost 0 bases and 2 bases respectively, with 11 bases between them. Germline CDR1 SGHNT, CDR2 YYREEE (reference sequence). The CDR3 has 16 residues. The CDR3 is CASSLGLAINTGELFF. DNA for the CDR3: TGTGCCAGCAGCTTGGGGCTAGCAATTAACACCGGGGAGCTGTTTTTT.

The chain couples TRBV5-4 to TRBJ2-1; a weak D match, TRBD2 (5 bases). The CDR3 length is 14 residues. The V gene lost 1 base and the J gene lost 8 bases, with 13 bases spanning the gap. The germline V gene has CDR1 SGHNT and CDR2 YYREEE (reference sequence). CDR3 DNA sequence: TGTGCCAGCAGCTTGATGGGGAGTTCGGATGAGCAGTTCTTC. It yields the protein CASSLMGSSDEQFF. The full variable domain, rest sourced from reference TRBV5-4 and TRBJ2-1, is ETGVTQSPTHLIKTRGQQVTLRCSSQSGHNTVSWYQQALGQGPQFIFQYYREEENGRGNFPPRFSGLQFPNYSSELNVNALELDDSALYLCASSLMGSSDEQFFGPGTRLTVL.

The chain joins TRBV19 to TRBJ2-1, with TRBD2 matching over 9 bases. The CDR3 is 15 amino acids. Germline CDR1 and CDR2: LNHDA and SQIVND (reference sequence). Trimming cost V 7 bases and J 4 bases; bases outside gene matches: 8. The CDR3 nucleotides are TGTGCCAGTACCCCTAGGCGGGAGGGATACAATGAGCAGTTCTTC. This sequence encodes CASTPRREGYNEQFF.

This clone was seen a few times. V usage is TRBV6-1 and J usage is TRBJ2-2; TRBD2 matches 8 bases. The V gene's germline CDR1 is MNHNS and CDR2 SASEGT. The J segment lost 3 bases and the V segment lost 2 bases, leaving 8 bases of the junction unmatched. The CDR3 is made up of 17 amino acids. The CDR3 spells CASSEPAGVGYTGELFF. CDR3 DNA: TGTGCCAGCAGTGAACCAGCGGGGGTCGGATACACCGGGGAGCTGTTTTTT.

The DNA of the CDR3 is TGTGCCAGCAGCGGCTCACTAGCGGGAAGCTTTGGGGCCAACGTCCTGACTTTC. Translated: CASSGSLAGSFGANVLTF. The V call is TRBV7-3, the J call TRBJ2-6; 10 positions match TRBD2. Germline trimming cut 5 bases from V and 3 bases from J; bases unmatched to any gene: 10. The CDR3 runs to 18 residues. The germline CDR1 and CDR2 sequences are SGHTA and FQGTGA. Together with reference TRBV7-3 and TRBJ2-6, the CDR3 gives the full variable domain: GAGVSQTPSNKVTEKGKYVELRCDPISGHTALYWYRQSLGQGPEFLIYFQGTGAADDSGLPNDRFFAVRPEGSVSTLKIQRTERGDSAVYLCASSGSLAGSFGANVLTFGAGSRLTVL.

This clone was detected only once. The gene calls are TRBV4-3 and TRBJ1-1; tentative D call: TRBD1 (5 bases). Trimming stripped 5 bases from V and 7 bases from J, with 17 bases between. This CDR3 region has 14 residues. Germline V gene data show CDR1 as LGHNA and CDR2 as YSLEER. The CDR3 protein is CASSKLDGDGEAFF. The CDR3 DNA reads as TGCGCCAGCAGCAAATTGGACGGGGACGGTGAAGCTTTCTTT.